The 9 T cell receptor beta chains below all came from one sample that was sequenced in a study of PD-1 blockade in classical Hodgkin lymphoma. Clones were read by immunoSEQ multiplex PCR, and TCRdb kept only the in-frame ones, dropping some. The sample lists under 7,000 clones, 60% to 80% occurring once. All trial patients relapsed after autologous stem cell transplantation. The sample in question was peripheral blood mononuclear cells (PBMCs), obtained at baseline. The receptors originated from a human donor with classical Hodgkin lymphoma.

The chain joins TRBV7-8 to TRBJ1-5; maybe TRBD1 (6 bases). Per the germline V gene, CDR1 is SGHVS and CDR2 is FQNEAQ. Trimming removed 4 bases at V and 6 bases at J, with 16 bases between. The CDR3 is made up of 15 amino acids. The CDR3 nucleotides read TGTGCCAGCAGCTCTGGGGGGCAGCCGGGTCAGCCCCAGCATTTT. It specifies CASSSGGQPGQPQHF. Full variable domain (outside the CDR3, taken from reference TRBV7-8 and TRBJ1-5): GAGVSQSPRYKVAKRGQDVALRCDPISGHVSLFWYQQALGQGPEFLTYFQNEAQLDKSGLPSDRFFAERPEGSVSTLKIQRTQQEDSAVYLCASSSGGQPGQPQHFGDGTRLSIL.

J is TRBJ1-4 and V is TRBV2, with 7 nucleotides matching TRBD1. From germline, CDR1 is SNHLY and CDR2 FYNNEI. This CDR3 comprises 16 residues. With V trimmed by 5 bases and J by 8 bases, 14 bases remained unmatched. The CDR3 protein is CASSFRQGRAGEKLFF. In nucleotides, the CDR3 is TGTGCCAGCAGTTTCCGACAGGGCAGGGCAGGGGAAAAACTGTTTTTT. The full variable domain, its missing parts supplied by reference TRBV2 and TRBJ1-4, is EPEVTQTPSHQVTQMGQEVILRCVPISNHLYFYWYRQILGQKVEFLVSFYNNEISEKSEIFDDQFSVERPDGSNFTLKIRSTKLEDSAMYFCASSFRQGRAGEKLFFGSGTQLSVL.

In this sample, this clone turned up a few times. This chain uses TRBV5-4 with TRBJ1-2; D gene ambiguous. CDR1 is SGHNT, CDR2 YYREEE, per germline (reference sequence). V was pared by 5 bases and J by 7 bases, with 9 bases between. The CDR3 covers 11 residues. The CDR3, as DNA: TGTGCCAGCAGTTGGGTGGGTGGCTACACCTTC. Residues: CASSWVGGYTF.

The chain joins TRBV18 to TRBJ2-3, with D possibly TRBD1 on 7 matching bases. The germline V and J ends were trimmed by 4 bases and 5 bases, with 13 bases remaining between them. There are 14 residues in the CDR3. The germline gives CDR1 KGHSH, CDR2 LQKENI. CDR3 sequence: CASSQGQGGDTQYF. The CDR3 DNA is TGTGCCAGCTCACAAGGTCAGGGGGGAGATACGCAGTATTTT.

The genes are TRBV5-4 and TRBJ1-1; D gene ambiguous. Germline-derived CDR1 and CDR2 are SGHNT and YYREEE (reference sequence). V lost 1 base and J lost 2, with 9 bases in between. The CDR3 is 14 amino acids. The CDR3 DNA reads TGTGCCAGCAGCTTGATGCAGATAAACACTGAAGCTTTCTTT. Translated: CASSLMQINTEAFF.

V usage is TRBV2 and J usage is TRBJ1-5; weak D call: TRBD1 (5 bases). The CDR3 has 15 residues. Germline V gene sequence: CDR1 SNHLY, CDR2 FYNNEI. Trimming left V 2 bases short and J 2 bases short, with 10 bases between. CDR3 coding DNA: TGTGCCAGCAGTGAAATGTCGGGGGGCAATCAGCCCCAGCATTTT. It translates to CASSEMSGGNQPQHF.

The genes are TRBV4-2 and TRBJ1-3; D is unclear. The CDR3 spans 15 residues. CDR1 is LGHNA, CDR2 YNFKEQ, per germline. V was shortened by 0 bases and J by 0 bases, with 6 bases between the two germline ends. The CDR3 DNA reads as TGTGCCAGCAGCCAAGAATTGGGCTCTGGAAACACCATATATTTT. It codes for CASSQELGSGNTIYF.

This clone was seen only a few times. The gene calls are TRBV7-9 and TRBJ2-1; no reliable D call. The CDR3 sequence is 16 residues long. The V and J ends lost 0 bases and 0 bases respectively, with 9 bases between them. From germline, CDR1 is SEHNR and CDR2 FQNEAQ (reference sequence). CDR3 coding DNA: TGTGCCAGCAGCTTAGCGGCCTCGAGCTCCTACAATGAGCAGTTCTTC. Amino acids: CASSLAASSSYNEQFF.

The genes are TRBV19 and TRBJ2-7; 8 bases are shared with TRBD1. CDR1 is LNHDA, CDR2 SQIVND, per germline (reference sequence). This CDR3 region has 15 residues. The V and J ends lost 5 bases and 0 bases, in that order; junction bases with no gene match: 6. Here the CDR3 reads CASSSGGLGSYEQYF. Written as DNA, the CDR3 is TGTGCCAGTAGTTCAGGGGGCCTAGGCTCCTACGAGCAGTACTTC.